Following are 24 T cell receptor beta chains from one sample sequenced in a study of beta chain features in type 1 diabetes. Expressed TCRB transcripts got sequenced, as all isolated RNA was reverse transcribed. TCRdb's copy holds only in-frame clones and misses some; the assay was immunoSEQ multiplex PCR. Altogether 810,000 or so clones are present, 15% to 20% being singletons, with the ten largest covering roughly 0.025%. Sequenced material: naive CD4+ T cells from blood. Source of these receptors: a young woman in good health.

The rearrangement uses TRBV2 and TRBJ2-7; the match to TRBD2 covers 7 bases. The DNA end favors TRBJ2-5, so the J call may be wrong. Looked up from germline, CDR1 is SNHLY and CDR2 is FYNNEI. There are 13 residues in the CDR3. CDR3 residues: CASSAGREQTQYF. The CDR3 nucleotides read TGTGCCAGCAGTGCGGGGCGGGAGCAGACCCAGTACTTC.

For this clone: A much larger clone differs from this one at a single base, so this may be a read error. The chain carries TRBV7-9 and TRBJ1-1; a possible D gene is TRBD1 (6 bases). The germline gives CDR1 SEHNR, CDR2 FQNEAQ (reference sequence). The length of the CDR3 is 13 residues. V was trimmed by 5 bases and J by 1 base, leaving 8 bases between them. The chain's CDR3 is CASSTQGNTEAFF. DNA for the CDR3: TGTGCCAGCAGCACACAGGGGAACACTGAAGCTTTCTTT.

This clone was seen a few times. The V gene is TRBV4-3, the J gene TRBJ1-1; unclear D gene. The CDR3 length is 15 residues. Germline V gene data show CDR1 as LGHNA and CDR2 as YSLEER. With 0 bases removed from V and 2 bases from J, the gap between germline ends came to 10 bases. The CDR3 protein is CASSQDEWGNTEAFF. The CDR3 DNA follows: TGCGCCAGCAGCCAAGATGAATGGGGTAACACTGAAGCTTTCTTT.

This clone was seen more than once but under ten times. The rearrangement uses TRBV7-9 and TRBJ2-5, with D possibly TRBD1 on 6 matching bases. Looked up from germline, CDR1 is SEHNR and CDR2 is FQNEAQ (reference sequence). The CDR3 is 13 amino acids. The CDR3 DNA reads TGTGCTCTGGATCAGGGGCTATCGGAGACCCAGTACTTC. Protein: CALDQGLSETQYF.

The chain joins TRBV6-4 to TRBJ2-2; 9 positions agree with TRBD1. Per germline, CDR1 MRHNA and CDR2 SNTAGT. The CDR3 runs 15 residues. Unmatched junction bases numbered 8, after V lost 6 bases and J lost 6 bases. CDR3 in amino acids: CASSRDRASAGELFF. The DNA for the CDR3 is TGTGCCAGCAGCCGGGACAGGGCGTCCGCCGGGGAGCTGTTTTTT.

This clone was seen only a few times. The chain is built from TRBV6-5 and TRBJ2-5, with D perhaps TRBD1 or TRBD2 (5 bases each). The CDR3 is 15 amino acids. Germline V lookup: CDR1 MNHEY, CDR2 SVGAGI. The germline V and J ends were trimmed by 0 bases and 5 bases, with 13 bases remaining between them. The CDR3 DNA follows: TGTGCCAGCAGTTACTCTTGGGACGCGGGTGAGACCCAGTACTTC. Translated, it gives CASSYSWDAGETQYF.

The CDR3 region is CASSFQSRNEQFF. CDR3 coding DNA: TGTGCCAGTAGCTTCCAAAGTCGGAATGAGCAGTTCTTC. The chain uses TRBV19 and TRBJ2-1, with D unresolved. V was trimmed by 6 bases and J by 7 bases, leaving 13 bases between them. There are 13 residues in the CDR3. Germline V CDR1 and CDR2: LNHDA, SQIVND (reference sequence).

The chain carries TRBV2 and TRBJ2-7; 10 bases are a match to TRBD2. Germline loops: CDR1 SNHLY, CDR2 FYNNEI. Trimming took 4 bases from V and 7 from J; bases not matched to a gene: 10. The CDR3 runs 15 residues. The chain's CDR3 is CASSGVSGRAGEQYF. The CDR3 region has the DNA TGTGCCAGCAGTGGGGTGAGCGGGAGGGCAGGAGAGCAGTACTTC.

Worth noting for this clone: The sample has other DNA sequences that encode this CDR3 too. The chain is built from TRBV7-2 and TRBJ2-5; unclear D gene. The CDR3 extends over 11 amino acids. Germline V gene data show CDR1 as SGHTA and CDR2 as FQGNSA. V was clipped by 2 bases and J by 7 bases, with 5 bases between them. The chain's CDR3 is CASSLRGTQYF. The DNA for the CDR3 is TGTGCCAGCAGCTTACGCGGGACCCAGTACTTC.

In DNA, the CDR3 is TGTGCCAGCATAGAGACTAGCGGGACGGGGAATGAGCAGTTCTTC. This gives the protein CASIETSGTGNEQFF. This chain uses TRBV28 with TRBJ2-1; the match to TRBD2 covers 11 bases. The V gene's germline CDR1 is MDHEN and CDR2 SYDVKM. The CDR3 contains 15 residues. V dropped 7 bases and J dropped 7; count of bases not matched to a gene: 9.

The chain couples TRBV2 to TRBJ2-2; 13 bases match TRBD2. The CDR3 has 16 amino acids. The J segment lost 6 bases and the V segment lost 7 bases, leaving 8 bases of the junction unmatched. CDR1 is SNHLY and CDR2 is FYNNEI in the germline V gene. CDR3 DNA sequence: TGTGCCAGCATTCGAGGACTAGCGGGAGTCTCCGGGGAGCTGTTTTTT. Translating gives CASIRGLAGVSGELFF.

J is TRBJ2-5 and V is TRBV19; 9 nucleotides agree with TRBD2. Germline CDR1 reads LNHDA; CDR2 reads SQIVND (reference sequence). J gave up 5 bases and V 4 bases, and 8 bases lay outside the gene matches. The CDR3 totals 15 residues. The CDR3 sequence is CASSTLAGVVETQYF. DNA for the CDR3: TGTGCCAGTAGTACCTTAGCGGGAGTTGTGGAGACCCAGTACTTC.

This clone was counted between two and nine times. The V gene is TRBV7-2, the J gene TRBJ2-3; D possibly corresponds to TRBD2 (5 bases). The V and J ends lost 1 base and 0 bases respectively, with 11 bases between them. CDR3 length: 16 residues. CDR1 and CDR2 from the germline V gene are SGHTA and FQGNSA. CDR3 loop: CASSLGGLGSTDTQYF. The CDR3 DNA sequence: TGTGCCAGCAGCTTAGGAGGGCTGGGGAGCACAGATACGCAGTATTTT.

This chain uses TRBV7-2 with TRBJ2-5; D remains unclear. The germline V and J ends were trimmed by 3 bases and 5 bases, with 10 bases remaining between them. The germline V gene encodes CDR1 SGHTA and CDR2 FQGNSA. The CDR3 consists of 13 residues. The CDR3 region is CASSFSDAETQYF. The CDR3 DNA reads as TGTGCCAGCAGCTTCTCAGATGCCGAGACCCAGTACTTC.

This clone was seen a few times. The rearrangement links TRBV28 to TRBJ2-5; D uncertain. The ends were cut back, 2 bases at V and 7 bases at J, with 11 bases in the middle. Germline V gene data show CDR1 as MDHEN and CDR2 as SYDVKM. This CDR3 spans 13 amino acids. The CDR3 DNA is TGTGCCAGCAGTTTAGGGGTCCAGTGGACCCAGTACTTC. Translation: CASSLGVQWTQYF.

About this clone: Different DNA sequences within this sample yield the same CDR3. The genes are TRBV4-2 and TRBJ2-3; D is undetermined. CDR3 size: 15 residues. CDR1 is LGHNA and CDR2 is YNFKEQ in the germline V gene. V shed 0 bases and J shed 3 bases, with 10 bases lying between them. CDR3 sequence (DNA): TGTGCCAGCAGCCAAGATTTGGTATCTACAGATACGCAGTATTTT. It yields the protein CASSQDLVSTDTQYF.

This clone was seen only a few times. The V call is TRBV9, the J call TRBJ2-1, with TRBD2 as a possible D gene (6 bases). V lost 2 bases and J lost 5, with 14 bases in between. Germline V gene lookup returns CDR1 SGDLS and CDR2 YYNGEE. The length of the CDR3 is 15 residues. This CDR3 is CASSVREAGNNEQFF. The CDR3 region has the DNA TGTGCCAGCAGCGTTAGGGAGGCCGGGAACAATGAGCAGTTCTTC.

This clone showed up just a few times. The CDR3 nucleotides are TGTGCCAGCAGCTTATTTCAAGAGACCCAGTACTTC. It translates to CASSLFQETQYF. The chain links TRBV7-2 to TRBJ2-5; D gene unclear. This CDR3 is built from 12 residues. V was cut by 2 bases and J by 2 bases, with 3 bases left in between. Germline V lookup: CDR1 SGHTA, CDR2 FQGNSA.

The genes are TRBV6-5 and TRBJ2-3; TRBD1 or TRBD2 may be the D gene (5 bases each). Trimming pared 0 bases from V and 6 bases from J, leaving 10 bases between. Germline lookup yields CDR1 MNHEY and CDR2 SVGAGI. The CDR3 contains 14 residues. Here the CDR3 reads CASSYSGEGDTQYF. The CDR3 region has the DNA TGTGCCAGCAGTTACTCGGGAGAGGGGGATACGCAGTATTTT.

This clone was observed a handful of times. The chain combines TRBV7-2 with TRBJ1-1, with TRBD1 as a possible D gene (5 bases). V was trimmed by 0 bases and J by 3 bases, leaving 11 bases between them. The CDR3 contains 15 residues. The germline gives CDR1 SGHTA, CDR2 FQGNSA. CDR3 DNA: TGTGCCAGCAGCTTAGCTCTCGGGGGGTACACTGAAGCTTTCTTT. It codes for CASSLALGGYTEAFF.

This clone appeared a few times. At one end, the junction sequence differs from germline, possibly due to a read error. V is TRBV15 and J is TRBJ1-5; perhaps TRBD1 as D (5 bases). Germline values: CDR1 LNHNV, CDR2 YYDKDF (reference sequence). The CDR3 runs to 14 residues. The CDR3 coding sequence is TGTGCCACCGGCAGGGTCAATAGCAATCAGCCCCAGCATTTT. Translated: CATGRVNSNQPQHF. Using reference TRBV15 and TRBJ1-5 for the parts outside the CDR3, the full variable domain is DAMVIQNPRYQVTQFGKPVTLSCSQTLNHNVMYWYQQKSSQAPKLLFHYYDKDFNNEADTPDNFQSRRPNTSFCFLDIRSPGLGDTAMYLCATGRVNSNQPQHFGDGTRLSIL.

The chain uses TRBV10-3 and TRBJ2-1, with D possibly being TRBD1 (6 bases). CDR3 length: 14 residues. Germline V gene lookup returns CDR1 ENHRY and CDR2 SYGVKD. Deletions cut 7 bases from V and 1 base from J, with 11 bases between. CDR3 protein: CAINDRGSYNEQFF. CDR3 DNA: TGTGCCATCAACGATAGGGGGTCCTACAATGAGCAGTTCTTC.

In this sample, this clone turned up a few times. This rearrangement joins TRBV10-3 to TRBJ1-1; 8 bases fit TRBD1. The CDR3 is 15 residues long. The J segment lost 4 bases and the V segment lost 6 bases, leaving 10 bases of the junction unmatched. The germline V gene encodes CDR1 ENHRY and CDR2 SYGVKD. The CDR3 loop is CAISQGQGRITEAFF. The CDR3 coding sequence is TGTGCCATCAGCCAAGGACAGGGAAGAATCACTGAAGCTTTCTTT.

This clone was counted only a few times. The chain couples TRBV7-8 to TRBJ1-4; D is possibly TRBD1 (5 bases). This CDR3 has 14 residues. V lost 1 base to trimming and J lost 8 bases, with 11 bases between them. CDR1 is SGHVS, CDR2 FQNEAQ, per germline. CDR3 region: CASSLGGFREKLFF. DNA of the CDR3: TGTGCCAGCAGCTTAGGGGGGTTCCGCGAAAAACTGTTTTTT. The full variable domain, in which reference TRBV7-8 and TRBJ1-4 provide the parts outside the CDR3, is GAGVSQSPRYKVAKRGQDVALRCDPISGHVSLFWYQQALGQGPEFLTYFQNEAQLDKSGLPSDRFFAERPEGSVSTLKIQRTQQEDSAVYLCASSLGGFREKLFFGSGTQLSVL.